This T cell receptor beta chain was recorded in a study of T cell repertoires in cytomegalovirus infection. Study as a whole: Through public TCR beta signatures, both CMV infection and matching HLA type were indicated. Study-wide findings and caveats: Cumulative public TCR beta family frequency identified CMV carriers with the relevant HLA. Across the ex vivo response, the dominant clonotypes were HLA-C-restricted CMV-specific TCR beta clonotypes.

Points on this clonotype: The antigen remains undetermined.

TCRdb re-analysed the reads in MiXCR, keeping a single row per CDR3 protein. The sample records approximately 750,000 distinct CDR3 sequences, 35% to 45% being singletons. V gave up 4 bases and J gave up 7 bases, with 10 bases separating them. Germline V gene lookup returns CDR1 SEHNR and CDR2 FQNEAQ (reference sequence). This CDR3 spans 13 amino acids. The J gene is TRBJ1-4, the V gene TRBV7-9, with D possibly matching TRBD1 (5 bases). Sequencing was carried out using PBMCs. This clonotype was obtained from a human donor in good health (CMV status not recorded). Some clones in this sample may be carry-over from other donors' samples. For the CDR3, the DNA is TGTGCCAGCAGCTCCGGACACTCTGAAAAACTGTTTTTT. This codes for CASSSGHSEKLFF.